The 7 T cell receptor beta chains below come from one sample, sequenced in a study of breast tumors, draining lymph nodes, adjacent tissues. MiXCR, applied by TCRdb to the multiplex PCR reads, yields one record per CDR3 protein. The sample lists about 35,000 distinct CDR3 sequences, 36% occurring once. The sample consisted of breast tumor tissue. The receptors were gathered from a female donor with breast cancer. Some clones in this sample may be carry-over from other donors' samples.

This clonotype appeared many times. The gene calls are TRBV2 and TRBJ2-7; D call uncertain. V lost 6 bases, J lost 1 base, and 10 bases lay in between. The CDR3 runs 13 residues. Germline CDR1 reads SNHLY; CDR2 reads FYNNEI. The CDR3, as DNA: TGTGCCAGCAGGTTGACCCAATCCTACGAGCAGTACTTC. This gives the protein CASRLTQSYEQYF.

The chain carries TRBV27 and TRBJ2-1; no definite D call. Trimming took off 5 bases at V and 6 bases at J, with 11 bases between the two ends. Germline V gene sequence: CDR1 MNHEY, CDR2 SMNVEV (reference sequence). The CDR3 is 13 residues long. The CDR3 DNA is TGTGCCAGCAGTAGCCTAAGGACCAATGAGCAGTTCTTC. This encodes CASSSLRTNEQFF.

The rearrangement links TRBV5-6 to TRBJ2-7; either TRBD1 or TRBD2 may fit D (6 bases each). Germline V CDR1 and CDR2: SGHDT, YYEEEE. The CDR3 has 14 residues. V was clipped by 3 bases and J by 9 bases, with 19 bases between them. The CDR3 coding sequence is TGTGCCAGCAGCTCCGGAGGAGGGGTAGGGGGGCAGTACTTC. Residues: CASSSGGGVGGQYF. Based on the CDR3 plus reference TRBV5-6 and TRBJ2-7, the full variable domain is DAGVTQSPTHLIKTRGQQVTLRCSPKSGHDTVSWYQQALGQGPQFIFQYYEEEERQRGNFPDRFSGHQFPNYSSELNVNALLLGDSALYLCASSSGGGVGGQYFGPGTRLTVT.

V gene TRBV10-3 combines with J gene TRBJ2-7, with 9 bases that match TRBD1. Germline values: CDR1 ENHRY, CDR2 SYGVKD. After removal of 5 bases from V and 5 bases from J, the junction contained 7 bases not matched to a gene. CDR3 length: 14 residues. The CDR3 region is CAISSRTGVNEQYF. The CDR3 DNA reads TGTGCCATCAGTTCGAGGACAGGGGTAAACGAGCAGTACTTC.

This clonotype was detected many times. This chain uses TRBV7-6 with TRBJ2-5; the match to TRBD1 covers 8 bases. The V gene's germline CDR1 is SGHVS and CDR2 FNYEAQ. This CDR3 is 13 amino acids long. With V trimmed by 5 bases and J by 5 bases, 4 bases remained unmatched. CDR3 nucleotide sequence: TGTGCCAGCAGCCCAGGGGGCTGGGAGACCCAGTACTTC. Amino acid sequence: CASSPGGWETQYF.

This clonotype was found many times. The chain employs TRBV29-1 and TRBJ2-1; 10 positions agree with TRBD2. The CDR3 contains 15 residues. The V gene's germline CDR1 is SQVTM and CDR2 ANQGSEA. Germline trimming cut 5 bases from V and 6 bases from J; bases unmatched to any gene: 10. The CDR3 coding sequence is TGCAGCGTTCGCACCGGGACTAGCGCCTCCAATGAGCAGTTCTTC. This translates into CSVRTGTSASNEQFF.

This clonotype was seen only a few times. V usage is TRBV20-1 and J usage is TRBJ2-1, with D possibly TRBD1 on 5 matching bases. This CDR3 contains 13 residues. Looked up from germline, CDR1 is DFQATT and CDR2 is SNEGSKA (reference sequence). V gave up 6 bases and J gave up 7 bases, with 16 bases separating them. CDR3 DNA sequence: TGCAGTGCCGCTGACAGTACGTCGAATGAGCAGTTCTTC. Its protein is CSAADSTSNEQFF.